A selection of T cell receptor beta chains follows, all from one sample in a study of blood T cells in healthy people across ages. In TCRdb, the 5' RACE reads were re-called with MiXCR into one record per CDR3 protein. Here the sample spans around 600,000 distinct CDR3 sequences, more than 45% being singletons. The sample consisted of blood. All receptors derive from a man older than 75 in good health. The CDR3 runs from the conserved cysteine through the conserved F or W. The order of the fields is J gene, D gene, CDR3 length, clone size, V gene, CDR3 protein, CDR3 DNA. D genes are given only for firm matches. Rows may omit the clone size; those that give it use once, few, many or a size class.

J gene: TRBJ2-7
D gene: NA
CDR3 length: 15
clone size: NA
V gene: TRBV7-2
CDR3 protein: CASSPSHGSNYEQYF
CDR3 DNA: TGTGCCAGCAGCCCCAGTCATGGCAGCAACTACGAGCAGTACTTC

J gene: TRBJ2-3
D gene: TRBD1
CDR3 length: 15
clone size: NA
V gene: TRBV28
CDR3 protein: CASSPDRGFTDTQYF
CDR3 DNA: TGTGCCAGCAGCCCTGACAGGGGGTTCACAGATACGCAGTATTTT

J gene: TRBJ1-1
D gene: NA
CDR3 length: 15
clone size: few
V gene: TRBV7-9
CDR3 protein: CASSSYRQPNTEAFF
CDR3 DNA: TGTGCCAGCAGCTCTTACAGACAGCCGAACACTGAAGCTTTCTTT

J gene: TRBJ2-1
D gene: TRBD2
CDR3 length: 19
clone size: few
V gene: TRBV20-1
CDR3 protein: CSARSGGTSLSGSYNEQFF
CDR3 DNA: TGCAGTGCTAGATCGGGAGGGACTAGCCTGAGTGGATCCTACAATGAGCAGTTCTTC

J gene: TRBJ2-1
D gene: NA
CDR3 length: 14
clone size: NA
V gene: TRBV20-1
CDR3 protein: CSARRDTEGSEQFF
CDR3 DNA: TGCAGTGCTAGAAGGGACACCGAGGGTAGCGAGCAGTTCTTC

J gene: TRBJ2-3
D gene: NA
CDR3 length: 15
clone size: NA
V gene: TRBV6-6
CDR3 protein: CASSYKSSITDTQYF
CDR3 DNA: TGTGCCAGCAGTTACAAGTCCTCAATCACAGATACGCAGTATTTT

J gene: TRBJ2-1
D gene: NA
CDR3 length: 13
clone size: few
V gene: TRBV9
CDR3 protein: CASSVIAADEQFF
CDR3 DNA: TGTGCCAGCAGCGTAATCGCCGCGGATGAGCAGTTCTTC

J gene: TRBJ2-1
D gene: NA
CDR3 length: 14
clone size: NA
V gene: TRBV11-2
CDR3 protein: CASSPGYSYNEQFF
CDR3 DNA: TGTGCCAGCAGCCCCGGGTACAGTTACAATGAGCAGTTCTTC

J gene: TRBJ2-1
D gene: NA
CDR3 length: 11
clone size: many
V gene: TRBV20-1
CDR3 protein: CSVRSGHGSFF
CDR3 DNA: TGCAGTGTCCGCTCAGGTCACGGGTCGTTCTTC

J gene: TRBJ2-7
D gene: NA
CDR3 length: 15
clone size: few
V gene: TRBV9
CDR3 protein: CASSVAGTRAYEQYF
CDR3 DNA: TGTGCCAGCAGCGTAGCTGGGACCCGGGCGTACGAGCAGTACTTC

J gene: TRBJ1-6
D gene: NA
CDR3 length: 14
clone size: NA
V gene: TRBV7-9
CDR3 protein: CASSSSGTGSPLHF
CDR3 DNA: TGTGCCAGCAGTTCATCAGGGACTGGTTCACCCCTCCACTTT

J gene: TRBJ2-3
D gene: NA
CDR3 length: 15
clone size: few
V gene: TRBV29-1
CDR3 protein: CSAAGARPSTDTQYF
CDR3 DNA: TGCAGCGCCGCTGGGGCAAGACCTAGCACAGATACGCAGTATTTT

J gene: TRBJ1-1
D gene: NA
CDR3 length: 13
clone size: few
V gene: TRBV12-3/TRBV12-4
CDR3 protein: CASSFSGDTEAFF
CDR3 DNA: TGTGCCAGCAGTTTCTCCGGGGACACTGAAGCTTTCTTT

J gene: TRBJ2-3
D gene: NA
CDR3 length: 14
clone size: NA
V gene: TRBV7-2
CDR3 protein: CASIRGAGTDTQYF
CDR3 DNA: TGTGCCAGCATTCGGGGGGCTGGCACAGATACGCAGTATTTT

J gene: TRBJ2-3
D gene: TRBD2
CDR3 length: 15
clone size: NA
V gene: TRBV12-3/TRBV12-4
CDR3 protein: CASASGRGAPDTQYF
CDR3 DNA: TGTGCCAGCGCCTCCGGGCGGGGGGCCCCAGATACGCAGTATTTT

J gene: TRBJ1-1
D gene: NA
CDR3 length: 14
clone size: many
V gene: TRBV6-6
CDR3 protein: CASSSPQGNTEAFF
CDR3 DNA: TGTGCCAGCAGTTCCCCACAGGGAAACACTGAAGCTTTCTTT

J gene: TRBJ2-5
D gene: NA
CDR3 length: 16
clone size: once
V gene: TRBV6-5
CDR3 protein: CASKSYLSGARETQYF
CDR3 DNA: TGTGCCAGCAAAAGTTATCTTTCAGGGGCGCGAGAGACCCAGTACTTC

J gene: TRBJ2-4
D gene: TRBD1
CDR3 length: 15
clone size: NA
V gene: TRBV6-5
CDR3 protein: CTSSYSGTGMLATYF
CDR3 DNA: TGTACCAGCAGTTACTCGGGGACAGGGATGCTAGCGACGTACTTC

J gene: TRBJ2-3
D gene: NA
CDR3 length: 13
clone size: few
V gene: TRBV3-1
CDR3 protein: CASSQGFTDTQYF
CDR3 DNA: TGTGCCAGCAGCCAAGGGTTCACAGATACGCAGTATTTT

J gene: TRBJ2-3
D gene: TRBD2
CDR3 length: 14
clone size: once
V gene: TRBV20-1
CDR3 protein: CSASGLAGSDTQYF
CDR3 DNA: TGCAGTGCCTCGGGACTAGCGGGTTCCGATACGCAGTATTTT

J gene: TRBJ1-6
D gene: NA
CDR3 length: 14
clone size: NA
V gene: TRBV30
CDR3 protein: CAVVGVFDNSPLHF
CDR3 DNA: TGTGCCGTAGTGGGGGTGTTCGATAATTCACCCCTCCACTTT

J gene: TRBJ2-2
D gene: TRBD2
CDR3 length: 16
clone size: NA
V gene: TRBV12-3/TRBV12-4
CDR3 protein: CASSLDSGGYTGELFF
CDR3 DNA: TGTGCCAGCAGTTTGGATAGCGGGGGGTACACCGGGGAGCTGTTTTTT

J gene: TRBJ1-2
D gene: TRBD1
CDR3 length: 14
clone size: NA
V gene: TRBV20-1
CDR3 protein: CSARPGTGVTGYTF
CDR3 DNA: TGCAGTGCTAGACCCGGGACAGGGGTTACTGGCTACACCTTC

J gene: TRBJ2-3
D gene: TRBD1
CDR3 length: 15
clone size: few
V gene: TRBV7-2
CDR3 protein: CASSLAQGAADTQYF
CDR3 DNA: TGTGCCAGCAGCTTAGCGCAGGGGGCGGCAGATACGCAGTATTTT

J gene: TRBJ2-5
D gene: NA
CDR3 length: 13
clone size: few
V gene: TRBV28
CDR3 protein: CASSKNREETQYF
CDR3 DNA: TGTGCCAGCAGCAAAAACAGGGAAGAGACCCAGTACTTC

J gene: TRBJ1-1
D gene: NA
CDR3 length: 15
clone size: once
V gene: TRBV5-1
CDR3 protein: CASSSTGEPNTEAFF
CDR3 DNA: TGCGCCAGCAGCTCGACCGGCGAACCGAACACTGAAGCTTTCTTT

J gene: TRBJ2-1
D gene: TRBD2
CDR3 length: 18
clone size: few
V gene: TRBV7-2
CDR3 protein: CASSYRTSGRFTYNEQFF
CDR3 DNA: TGTGCCAGCAGCTACCGGACTAGCGGGAGATTTACGTACAATGAGCAGTTCTTC

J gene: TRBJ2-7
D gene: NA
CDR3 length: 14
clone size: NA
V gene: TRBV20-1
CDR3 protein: CSARGASGGAEQYF
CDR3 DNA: TGCAGTGCTAGGGGGGCGTCCGGAGGGGCCGAGCAGTACTTC

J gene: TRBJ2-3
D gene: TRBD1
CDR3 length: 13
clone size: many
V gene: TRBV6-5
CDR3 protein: CASSSQGADTQYF
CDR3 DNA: TGTGCCAGCAGTTCCCAGGGGGCAGATACGCAGTATTTT

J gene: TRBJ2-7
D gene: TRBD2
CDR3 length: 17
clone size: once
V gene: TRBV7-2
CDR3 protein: CVSSLAGRGTSGAPGYF
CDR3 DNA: TGTGTCAGCAGCTTAGCGGGTCGAGGGACTAGCGGAGCCCCTGGGTACTTC

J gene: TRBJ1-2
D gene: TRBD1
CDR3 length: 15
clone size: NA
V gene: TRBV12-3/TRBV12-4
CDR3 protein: CASRTLKGQDYGYTF
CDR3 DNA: TGTGCCAGCAGGACCCTAAAGGGACAGGACTATGGCTACACCTTC

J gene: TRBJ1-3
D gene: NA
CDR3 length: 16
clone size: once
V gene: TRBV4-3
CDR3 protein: CASSQDFTLPGNTIYF
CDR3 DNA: TGCGCCAGCAGCCAAGATTTCACGCTCCCGGGAAACACCATATATTTT

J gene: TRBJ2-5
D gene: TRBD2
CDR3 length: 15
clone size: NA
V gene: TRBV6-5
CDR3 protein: CASSYAGERWETQYF
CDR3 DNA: TGTGCCAGCAGTTACGCGGGAGAACGGTGGGAGACCCAGTACTTC

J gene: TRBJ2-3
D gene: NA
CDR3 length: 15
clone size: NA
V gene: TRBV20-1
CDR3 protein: CSARRWQGSTDTQYF
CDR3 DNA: TGCAGTGCTAGGCGGTGGCAGGGTAGCACAGATACGCAGTATTTT

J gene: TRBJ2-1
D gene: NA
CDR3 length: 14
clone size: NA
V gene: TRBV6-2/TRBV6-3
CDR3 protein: CASSQGQTYNEQFF
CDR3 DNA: TGTGCCAGCAGCCAAGGACAAACCTACAATGAGCAGTTCTTC

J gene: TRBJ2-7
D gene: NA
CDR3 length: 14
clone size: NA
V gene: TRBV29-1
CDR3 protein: CSVEEPGDTYEQYF
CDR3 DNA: TGCAGCGTTGAAGAGCCGGGGGATACCTACGAGCAGTACTTC

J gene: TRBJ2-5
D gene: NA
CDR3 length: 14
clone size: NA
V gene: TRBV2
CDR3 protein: CASSWGGDQETQYF
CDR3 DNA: TGTGCCAGCAGTTGGGGCGGGGACCAAGAGACCCAGTACTTC

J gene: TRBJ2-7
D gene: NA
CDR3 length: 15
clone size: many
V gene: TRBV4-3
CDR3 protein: CASSQDQQGTYEQYF
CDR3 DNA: TGCGCCAGCAGCCAAGACCAACAGGGTACCTACGAGCAGTACTTC

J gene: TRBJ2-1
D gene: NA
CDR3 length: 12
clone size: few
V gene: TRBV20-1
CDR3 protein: CSARVGVAEQFF
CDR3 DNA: TGCAGTGCTAGAGTCGGGGTTGCGGAGCAGTTCTTC

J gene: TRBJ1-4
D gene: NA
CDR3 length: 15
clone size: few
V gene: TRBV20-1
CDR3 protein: CSAIPPVPFNEKLFF
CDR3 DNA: TGCAGTGCTATTCCGCCAGTCCCGTTTAATGAAAAACTGTTTTTT

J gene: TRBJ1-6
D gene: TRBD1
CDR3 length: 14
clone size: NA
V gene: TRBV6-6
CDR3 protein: CASSYGQGNSPPHF
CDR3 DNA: TGTGCCAGCAGTTACGGACAGGGGAATTCACCCCCCCACTTT

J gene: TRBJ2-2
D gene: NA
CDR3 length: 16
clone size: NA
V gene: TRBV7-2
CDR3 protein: CASSLGLQANTGELFF
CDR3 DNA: TGTGCCAGCAGCTTAGGACTCCAGGCGAACACCGGGGAGCTGTTTTTT